These 11 T cell receptor beta chains came from one sample sequenced in a study of early T cells in non-severe SARS-CoV-2 infection (dated by TCRdb to about 2021). Library preparation employed 5' RACE. For sequencing, a NextSeq 500 was employed. TCRdb reprocessed the public reads (quality trimming at Q25 with fastp, clone calling with MiXCR) and kept in-frame beta chains. One record per CDR3 amino acid sequence lists the most common genes and DNA. Within this sample are more than 50,000 distinct CDR3 sequences, with about 16% of them counted one time only. The ten largest clones add up to approximately 11% of the sample. The input for sequencing was whole blood, taken at baseline. The receptor source for this set is an adult who was a healthcare worker with PCR-confirmed SARS-CoV-2 infection or an uninfected control (not recorded which).

The chain employs TRBV6-6 and TRBJ1-3, with 7 bases matching TRBD1. The V gene's germline CDR1 is MNHNY and CDR2 SVGAGI (reference sequence). With 6 bases clipped from V and 8 bases from J, the junction kept 10 bases outside the gene matches. CDR3 length: 14 residues. CDR3 coding DNA: TGTGCCAGCAGAATCGGACAGGTTTCGGACACCATATATTTT. Encoded protein: CASRIGQVSDTIYF.

This clonotype appeared many times. The V and J genes are TRBV7-9 and TRBJ1-1; 8 bases map to TRBD1. The CDR3 length is 11 residues. The J segment lost 12 bases and the V segment lost 3 bases, leaving 3 bases of the junction unmatched. Per germline, CDR1 SEHNR and CDR2 FQNEAQ (reference sequence). The CDR3 sequence is CASSLDRATFF. The CDR3 region has the DNA TGTGCCAGCAGCTTGGACAGGGCGACTTTCTTT.

There are many counts of this clonotype. The chain joins TRBV19 to TRBJ2-3, with D perhaps matching TRBD2 (6 bases). Deletions cut 5 bases from V and 4 bases from J, with 13 bases between. The CDR3 is 14 residues long. CDR1 is LNHDA and CDR2 is SQIVND in the germline V gene (reference sequence). The CDR3 nucleotides read TGTGCCAGTAGTCCAACGGGGGTCCCAGATACGCAGTATTTT. Translated, it gives CASSPTGVPDTQYF.

The chain has TRBV11-3 and TRBJ2-1; the match to TRBD2 covers 8 bases. With 5 bases clipped from V and 9 bases from J, the junction kept 0 bases outside the gene matches. The CDR3 has 11 amino acids. Per germline, CDR1 SGHNT and CDR2 YENEEA. As DNA, the CDR3 is TGTGCCAGCAGCCGGGGGGGTGAGCAGTTCTTC. Its protein is CASSRGGEQFF.

The CDR3 loop reads CASSLESGFGYTF. In nucleotides, the CDR3 is TGTGCCAGCAGCTTAGAGTCCGGGTTTGGCTACACCTTC. The rearrangement links TRBV7-9 to TRBJ1-2; D uncertain. This CDR3 contains 13 residues. With 1 base removed from V and 7 bases from J, the gap between germline ends came to 10 bases. Germline assignment: CDR1 SEHNR and CDR2 FQNEAQ (reference sequence).

This clonotype turned up a few times. V usage is TRBV5-1 and J usage is TRBJ2-7, with D perhaps assigned TRBD1 or TRBD2 (5 bases each). Looked up from germline, CDR1 is SGHRS and CDR2 is YFSETQ. V was trimmed by 4 bases and J by 4 bases, leaving 21 bases between them. The CDR3 is 16 amino acids. The DNA for the CDR3 is TGCGCCAGCAGCGCAGCTCCCGGGACCGCGGGTTACGAGCAGTACTTC. Its protein is CASSAAPGTAGYEQYF.

This clonotype is classed as medium-sized. The V call is TRBV29-1, the J call TRBJ2-2; D uncertain. The germline gives CDR1 SQVTM, CDR2 ANQGSEA. V dropped 3 bases and J dropped 1 base, with 9 bases sitting between them. CDR3 length equals 14 residues. The CDR3, as DNA: TGCAGCGTTGAGGACGGGCAGAACACCGGGGAGCTGTTTTTT. This codes for CSVEDGQNTGELFF.

The chain employs TRBV10-2 and TRBJ1-3; D may be TRBD1 (6 bases). Per the germline V gene, CDR1 is WSHSY and CDR2 is SAAADI. The CDR3 is 16 amino acids. V was pared by 5 bases and J by 3 bases, with 17 bases between. CDR3 DNA sequence: TGCGCCAGCAGTCGAAACAGGGCCTCGAATGGAAACACCATATATTTT. This encodes CASSRNRASNGNTIYF.

The chain is built from TRBV4-2 and TRBJ1-6, with D possibly being TRBD1 (5 bases). V gave up 1 base and J gave up 6 bases, with 10 bases separating them. Looked up from germline, CDR1 is LGHNA and CDR2 is YNFKEQ. The CDR3 covers 15 residues. The CDR3: CASSQVWGSNSPLHF. The CDR3, as DNA: TGTGCCAGCAGCCAAGTGTGGGGGAGTAATTCACCCCTCCACTTT.

This clonotype came up a few times. This chain joins TRBV12-3 or TRBV12-4 and TRBJ2-7, with D perhaps TRBD2 (5 bases). CDR3 length: 14 residues. Trimming left V 3 bases short and J 2 bases short, with 11 bases between. CDR3 in amino acids: CASSFGRRPYEQYF. The CDR3 DNA is TGTGCCAGCAGTTTCGGGCGGAGGCCCTACGAGCAGTACTTC.

The chain recombines TRBV7-9 with TRBJ1-6; D gene unclear. V was shortened by 4 bases and J by 9 bases, with 16 bases between the two germline ends. The germline V gene has CDR1 SEHNR and CDR2 FQNEAQ (reference sequence). This CDR3 has 15 residues. DNA for the CDR3: TGTGCCAGCAGCTCCGATACCCCGAGCACTTCACCCCTCCACTTT. Its protein is CASSSDTPSTSPLHF.